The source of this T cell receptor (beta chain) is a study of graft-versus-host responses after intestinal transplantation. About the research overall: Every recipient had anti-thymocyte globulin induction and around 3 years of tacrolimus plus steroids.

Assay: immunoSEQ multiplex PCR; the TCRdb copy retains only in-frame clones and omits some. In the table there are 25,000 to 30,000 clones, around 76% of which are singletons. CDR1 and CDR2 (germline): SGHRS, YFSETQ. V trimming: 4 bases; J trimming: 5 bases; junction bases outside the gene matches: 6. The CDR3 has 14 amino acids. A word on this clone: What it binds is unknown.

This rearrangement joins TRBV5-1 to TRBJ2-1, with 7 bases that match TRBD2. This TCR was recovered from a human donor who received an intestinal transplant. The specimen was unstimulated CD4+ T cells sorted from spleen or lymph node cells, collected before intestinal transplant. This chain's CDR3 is CASSDLTSHNEQFF. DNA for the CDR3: TGCGCCAGCAGCGATTTGACTAGCCACAATGAGCAGTTCTTC.